The source of this T cell receptor beta chain is a study of read filtering for tumor transcriptome and immune sequencing. General observations from the study: Correlation between methods rose after single-read clonotypes were removed.

The CDR3 contains 14 residues. Germline CDR1 reads SGHRS; CDR2 reads YFSETQ. This library used 300 to 450 ng RNA and molecular barcoded adaptors spanning alpha/delta and beta/gamma chains. TCRdb re-called the reads through MiXCR, storing one row per CDR3 protein. This table has around 41,000 distinct CDR3 sequences, around 15% appearing once. This clonotype appeared a few times. Its antigen is unidentified. This could be a read error, since a much larger clone is one nucleotide away. The clonotype originates from a donor at least 40 years old with multiple myeloma. V gene TRBV5-1 combines with J gene TRBJ2-7; D unclear. Sequences were obtained from a population of CD138-negative cells sorted from bone marrow. The CDR3 DNA sequence: TGCGGCAGCAGCTTAATCTCACTATCCTACGAGCAGTACTTC. It specifies CGSSLISLSYEQYF.